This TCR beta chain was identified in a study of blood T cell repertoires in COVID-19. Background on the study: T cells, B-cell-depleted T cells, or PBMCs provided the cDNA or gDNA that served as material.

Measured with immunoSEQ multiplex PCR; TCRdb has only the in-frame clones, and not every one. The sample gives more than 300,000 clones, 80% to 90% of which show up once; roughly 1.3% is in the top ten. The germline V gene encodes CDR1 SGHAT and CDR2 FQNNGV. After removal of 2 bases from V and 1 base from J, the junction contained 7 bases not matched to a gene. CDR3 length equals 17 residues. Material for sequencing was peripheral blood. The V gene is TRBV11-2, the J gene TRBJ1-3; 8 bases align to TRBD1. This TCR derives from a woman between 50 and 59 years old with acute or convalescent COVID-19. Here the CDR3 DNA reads TGTGCCAGCAGCTTACTTTTCCGGGACAGGTCTGGAAACACCATATATTTT. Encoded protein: CASSLLFRDRSGNTIYF.